Presented here are 17 T cell receptor beta chains from one specimen sequenced in a study of blood T cell repertoires in COVID-19. Here immunoSEQ multiplex PCR was the method, and the copy in TCRdb shows in-frame clones only, minus some. The sample consists of 150,000 to 200,000 clones, about four fifths of them appearing once. The specimen sequenced was peripheral blood. These receptors were taken from a man aged 60 to 69 with acute or convalescent COVID-19.

Worth noting for this clone: At the DNA level, this CDR3 is encoded by other sequences in the same sample as well. This chain joins TRBV19 and TRBJ1-6, with 10 bases identical to TRBD1. This CDR3 spans 15 amino acids. CDR1 and CDR2 (germline): LNHDA, SQIVND (reference sequence). The V segment lost 3 bases and the J segment 9 bases; nucleotides outside the gene matches: 5. Written as DNA, the CDR3 is TGTGCCAGTAGTATCCGACAGGGGGCAAGTTCACCCCTCCACTTT. Encoded protein: CASSIRQGASSPLHF.

This clone was counted a single time. This chain joins TRBV5-8 and TRBJ1-5; 12 positions match TRBD1. This CDR3 has 16 amino acids. Germline trimming cut 3 bases from V and 6 bases from J; bases unmatched to any gene: 7. Germline V gives CDR1 SGHTS, CDR2 YDEGEE. In nucleotides, the CDR3 is TGTGCCAGCAGCTGGGCGGGGACAGGGGGCCGTCAGCCCCAGCATTTT. It translates to CASSWAGTGGRQPQHF.

The rearrangement joins TRBV24-1 to TRBJ2-7; possible D gene TRBD1, 6 bases. The CDR3 totals 14 residues. Per the germline V gene, CDR1 is KGHDR and CDR2 is SFDVKD. V shed 4 bases and J shed 0 bases, with 9 bases lying between them. The CDR3 bases are TGTGCCACCAGTGACAGCAGGGGCTCCTACGAGCAGTACTTC. Amino acid sequence: CATSDSRGSYEQYF.

This clone came up once. V usage is TRBV5-1 and J usage is TRBJ1-1; TRBD1 aligns across 9 bases. In germline, CDR1 is SGHRS, CDR2 YFSETQ. Trimming at V came to 4 bases and at J to 3 bases, leaving 4 bases not matched to a gene. CDR3 length: 14 amino acids. The DNA for the CDR3 is TGCGCCAGCAGCGCGGGACAGGGTCACACTGAAGCTTTCTTT. Residues: CASSAGQGHTEAFF.

This clone has ten or more counts. The CDR3 loop reads CASSLRQGGYTF. The CDR3, as DNA: TGTGCCAGCAGCCTCCGACAGGGTGGCTACACCTTC. The chain couples TRBV3-1 (or the pseudogene TRBV3-2) to TRBJ1-2; the match to TRBD1 covers 7 bases. The V segment lost 4 bases and the J segment 7 bases; nucleotides outside the gene matches: 3. The V gene's germline CDR1 is LGHDT and CDR2 YNNKEL (reference sequence). CDR3 length: 12 residues.

The chain employs TRBV7-2 and TRBJ2-1, with D maybe TRBD2 (6 bases). In germline, CDR1 is SGHTA, CDR2 FQGNSA. The V end was cut by 3 bases, the J end by 5 bases, with 11 bases between. CDR3 length equals 14 residues. The CDR3 sequence: CASSFGGSHNEQFF. Written as DNA, the CDR3 is TGTGCCAGCAGCTTTGGGGGGTCCCACAATGAGCAGTTCTTC.

This clone came up a few times. The chain combines TRBV24-1 with TRBJ2-2; TRBD2 agrees at 9 bases. Looked up from germline, CDR1 is KGHDR and CDR2 is SFDVKD. With 5 bases clipped from V and 0 bases from J, the junction kept 3 bases outside the gene matches. CDR3 length: 16 amino acids. The CDR3 region has the DNA TGTGCCACCAGTGTCCCTAGCGGGGCGAACACCGGGGAGCTGTTTTTT. Amino acids: CATSVPSGANTGELFF.

The rearrangement links TRBV6-1 to TRBJ2-1; perhaps TRBD2 as D (5 bases). Germline V gene data show CDR1 as MNHNS and CDR2 as SASEGT. The CDR3 spans 14 residues. Trimming pared 3 bases from V and 4 bases from J, leaving 10 bases between. In DNA, the CDR3 is TGTGCCAGCAGTGAGTCGGAGGAATACAATGAGCAGTTCTTC. It yields the protein CASSESEEYNEQFF.

The chain has TRBV28 and TRBJ1-1; D is perhaps TRBD1 (6 bases). V was cut by 4 bases and J by 0 bases, with 18 bases left in between. Germline V lookup: CDR1 MDHEN, CDR2 SYDVKM. CDR3 length: 17 amino acids. This CDR3 is CASSSLRLDSMNTEAFF. The CDR3 region has the DNA TGTGCCAGCAGTTCTCTACGACTGGACAGCATGAACACTGAAGCTTTCTTT.

This chain links TRBV9 with TRBJ2-3, with D possibly TRBD1 on 7 matching bases. The CDR3 runs 16 residues. CDR1 and CDR2 (germline): SGDLS, YYNGEE. Trimming cost V 0 bases and J 5 bases, with 16 bases left between them. In nucleotides, the CDR3 is TGTGCCAGCAGCGTAGCCGGGGGACAGAATAGAGATACGCAGTATTTT. Translated: CASSVAGGQNRDTQYF.

V is TRBV12-5 and J is TRBJ1-4, with 8 bases fitting TRBD1. With 4 bases clipped from V and 8 bases from J, the junction kept 6 bases outside the gene matches. The CDR3 consists of 14 residues. CDR1 LGHNT and CDR2 FRNRAP come from the germline V gene. In nucleotides, the CDR3 is TGTGCTAGTGGTTCAGGGGGCATAGGAGAAAAACTGTTTTTT. As protein: CASGSGGIGEKLFF.

The gene calls are TRBV9 and TRBJ2-7; 10 nucleotides line up with TRBD1. Germline V gene sequence: CDR1 SGDLS, CDR2 YYNGEE. J lost 3 bases, V lost 0 bases, and 3 bases had no gene match. The CDR3 is 15 amino acids. The CDR3 region has the DNA TGTGCCAGCAGCGTAGAGGGGACAGGGGACTACGAGCAGTACTTC. Amino acids: CASSVEGTGDYEQYF.

The gene calls are TRBV12-3 or TRBV12-4 and TRBJ2-2; D unclear. The CDR3 is 13 residues long. The germline V and J ends were trimmed by 3 bases and 5 bases, with 7 bases remaining between them. CDR3 in DNA: TGTGCCAGCAGTTTGCGAAGAACCGGGGAGCTGTTTTTT. Translation gives CASSLRRTGELFF.

The V and J genes are TRBV6-5 and TRBJ1-3; a weak D match, TRBD1 (6 bases). Germline V gene sequence: CDR1 MNHEY, CDR2 SVGAGI. V shed 4 bases and J shed 1 base, with 14 bases lying between them. The CDR3 loop spans 16 amino acids. In DNA, the CDR3 is TGTGCCAGCAGTTTAACAGGGATCAGTTCTGGAAACACCATATATTTT. Its protein product is CASSLTGISSGNTIYF.

This chain joins TRBV7-3 and TRBJ2-5; tentative D call: TRBD2 (6 bases). The germline CDR1 and CDR2 sequences are SGHTA and FQGTGA. V lost 5 bases, J lost 1 base, and 8 bases lay in between. CDR3 length: 13 residues. CDR3 nucleotide sequence: TGTGCCAGCAGCAACGGGGGCCAAGAGACCCAGTACTTC. Translating it yields CASSNGGQETQYF.

The rearrangement uses TRBV27 and TRBJ1-5; 9 nucleotides match TRBD1. After removal of 5 bases from V and 6 bases from J, the junction contained 2 bases not matched to a gene. Germline V gene data show CDR1 as MNHEY and CDR2 as SMNVEV (reference sequence). This CDR3 spans 13 amino acids. The CDR3 DNA is TGTGCCAGCAGTCCGGACAGGGGTCAGCCCCAGCATTTT. It specifies CASSPDRGQPQHF.

V is TRBV28 and J is TRBJ1-2, with 7 bases fitting TRBD1. J gave up 2 bases and V 9 bases, and 6 bases lay outside the gene matches. This CDR3 has 13 residues. Germline-derived CDR1 and CDR2 are MDHEN and SYDVKM. DNA for the CDR3: TGTGCCAGTATGAGGGGGCTAAACTATGGCTACACCTTC. Translating gives CASMRGLNYGYTF.